The 27 T cell receptor beta chains listed next were all sequenced from one sample in a study of response to subunit inactivated influenza vaccine. One entry per CDR3 protein results from TCRdb running MiXCR on the RT-PCR reads. The data contain roughly 570,000 distinct CDR3 sequences, 14% of them singletons. This material consisted of PBMCs from blood, taken 11 to 12 days after vaccination. Receptor source: a man in his fifties or sixties who received an inactivated influenza vaccine.

The genes are TRBV7-2 and TRBJ2-7, with D unclear. The V gene lost 1 base and the J gene lost 9 bases, with 19 bases spanning the gap. There are 15 residues in the CDR3. Per germline, CDR1 SGHTA and CDR2 FQGNSA. Written as DNA, the CDR3 is TGTGCCAGCAGCTTAGGTCAGCTTACGAGCAGGCGGCAGTACTTC. Translating it yields CASSLGQLTSRRQYF.

This chain links TRBV10-2 with TRBJ1-5; a weak D match, TRBD1 (5 bases). CDR1 is WSHSY, CDR2 SAAADI, per germline. Trimming took off 6 bases at V and 3 bases at J, with 12 bases between the two ends. The length of the CDR3 is 14 residues. The CDR3 DNA sequence: TGCGCCAGCAGCAACCGGGGCCCCAATCAGCCCCAGCATTTT. Residues: CASSNRGPNQPQHF.

This clonotype has a handful of counts. V gene TRBV20-1 combines with J gene TRBJ2-1, with D hard to call. CDR1 is DFQATT and CDR2 is SNEGSKA in the germline V gene (reference sequence). The CDR3 spans 15 residues. Trimming pared 6 bases from V and 0 bases from J, leaving 15 bases between. The CDR3 reads CSANIPGYSYNEQFF. Here the CDR3 DNA reads TGCAGTGCGAACATTCCGGGTTACTCCTACAATGAGCAGTTCTTC.

The table lists this clonotype with a few counts. V gene TRBV28 combines with J gene TRBJ1-1; TRBD1 agrees at 8 bases. CDR1 MDHEN and CDR2 SYDVKM come from the germline V gene. This CDR3 is built from 15 residues. V was pared by 5 bases and J by 1 base, with 6 bases of the junction left unmatched. The CDR3 DNA reads TGTGCCAGCAGTGACCCTGACAGGGGGAACACTGAAGCTTTCTTT. Encoded protein: CASSDPDRGNTEAFF.

This clonotype was seen only a few times. The genes are TRBV9 and TRBJ2-5; tentatively, D is TRBD2 (6 bases). This CDR3 comprises 16 residues. Per the germline V gene, CDR1 is SGDLS and CDR2 is YYNGEE. Between the trimmed V and J ends, which lost 0 bases and 4 bases, there was a span of 16 bases. CDR3 DNA: TGTGCCAGCAGCGTAGGGGGATGGAGGGCGTCAGAGACCCAGTACTTC. It is translated as CASSVGGWRASETQYF.

This clonotype was detected only once. The gene calls are TRBV30 and TRBJ1-1; 7 bases align to TRBD1. This CDR3 comprises 15 residues. CDR1 is GTSNPN, CDR2 SVGIG, per germline (reference sequence). J lost 2 bases, V lost 5 bases, and 11 bases had no gene match. The CDR3 loop is CAWAIWDRFNTEAFF. DNA of the CDR3: TGTGCCTGGGCTATTTGGGACAGATTTAACACTGAAGCTTTCTTT.

V usage is TRBV7-2 and J usage is TRBJ2-7; a possible D gene is TRBD1 (5 bases). The length of the CDR3 is 14 residues. V dropped 1 base and J dropped 3 bases, with 10 bases sitting between them. Germline loops: CDR1 SGHTA, CDR2 FQGNSA. The CDR3 reads CASSLGQSFYEQYF. The CDR3, as DNA: TGTGCCAGCAGCTTAGGACAGTCATTCTACGAGCAGTACTTC.

The rearrangement links TRBV28 to TRBJ1-6, with D unclear. From germline, CDR1 is MDHEN and CDR2 SYDVKM. V shed 6 bases and J shed 6 bases, with 12 bases lying between them. CDR3 size: 14 residues. This CDR3 is CASRGSSINSPLHF. The CDR3 DNA reads TGTGCCAGCAGGGGGTCCTCGATTAATTCACCCCTCCACTTT.

The CDR3 nucleotides read TGTGCCAGCTCGCCGACAGGGCCAGGGGGCAATCAGCCCCAGCATTTT. It specifies CASSPTGPGGNQPQHF. The chain combines TRBV18 with TRBJ1-5, with 7 bases aligning to TRBD1. The CDR3 covers 16 residues. Germline values: CDR1 KGHSH, CDR2 LQKENI. The trim removed 6 bases at V and 2 bases at J, leaving 10 bases unmatched.

The rearrangement joins TRBV5-1 to TRBJ2-5, with D possibly TRBD1 on 6 matching bases. This CDR3 has 15 amino acids. The germline V and J ends were trimmed by 2 bases and 4 bases, with 15 bases remaining between them. Germline V CDR1 and CDR2: SGHRS, YFSETQ. CDR3 loop: CASSLGDTPGETQYF. In DNA, the CDR3 is TGCGCCAGCAGCTTAGGGGACACCCCTGGAGAGACCCAGTACTTC. The full variable domain, completed using reference TRBV5-1 and TRBJ2-5, is KAGVTQTPRYLIKTRGQQVTLSCSPISGHRSVSWYQQTPGQGLQFLFEYFSETQRNKGNFPGRFSGRQFSNSRSEMNVSTLELGDSALYLCASSLGDTPGETQYFGPGTRLLVL.

The rearrangement joins TRBV7-9 to TRBJ1-2, with D possibly TRBD1 on 6 matching bases. The CDR3 length is 13 residues. Germline lookup yields CDR1 SEHNR and CDR2 FQNEAQ (reference sequence). Trimming stripped 5 bases from V and 7 bases from J, with 14 bases between. The CDR3 sequence: CASSPAGGGGYTF. The CDR3, as DNA: TGTGCCAGCAGCCCCGCGGGGGGCGGTGGCTACACCTTC.

This clonotype was counted between two and nine times. CDR3 nucleotide sequence: TGTGCCAGCAGCTTAGTTCAGATCTATTACAATGAGCAGTTCTTC. Its translation is CASSLVQIYYNEQFF. This chain uses TRBV7-9 with TRBJ2-1; D uncertain. Per the germline V gene, CDR1 is SEHNR and CDR2 is FQNEAQ (reference sequence). V dropped 1 base and J dropped 4 bases, with 11 bases sitting between them. The CDR3 contains 15 residues.

This clonotype showed up many times. The chain combines TRBV5-1 with TRBJ2-2; D is perhaps TRBD1 (5 bases). The germline V and J ends were trimmed by 0 bases and 2 bases, with 11 bases remaining between them. The germline CDR1 and CDR2 sequences are SGHRS and YFSETQ. The CDR3 loop spans 16 amino acids. CDR3: CASSLARTLNTGELFF. The CDR3 DNA reads TGCGCCAGCAGCTTGGCCCGGACACTAAACACCGGGGAGCTGTTTTTT.

The chain couples TRBV25-1 to TRBJ2-1; 9 positions match TRBD1. V was pared by 3 bases and J by 6 bases, with 9 bases of the junction left unmatched. Germline-derived CDR1 and CDR2 are MGHDK and SYGVNS. The CDR3 has 16 residues. The CDR3 nucleotides read TGTGCCAGCAGTGATTCCGGGACAGGGAATGGCAATGAGCAGTTCTTC. Its translation is CASSDSGTGNGNEQFF.

This clonotype was found many times. This rearrangement joins TRBV5-1 to TRBJ2-7; possible D gene TRBD1, 6 bases. This CDR3 has 12 residues. CDR1 and CDR2 (germline): SGHRS, YFSETQ. The germline V and J ends were trimmed by 3 bases and 6 bases, with 10 bases remaining between them. The CDR3: CASSSTGTEQYF. Here the CDR3 DNA reads TGCGCCAGCAGCTCAACAGGGACCGAGCAGTACTTC.

This clonotype was detected a few times. J is TRBJ2-3 and V is TRBV20-1; 12 bases fit TRBD2. The CDR3 runs 16 residues. Germline V gene data show CDR1 as DFQATT and CDR2 as SNEGSKA (reference sequence). V gave up 5 bases and J gave up 5 bases; unmatched junction bases: 11. The CDR3: CSAPRRLAGAVDTQYF. The CDR3 DNA reads TGCAGTGCTCCCCGCCGACTAGCGGGAGCGGTAGATACGCAGTATTTT.

The V call is TRBV7-9, the J call TRBJ2-2; 11 bases are a match to TRBD1. V lost 5 bases to trimming and J lost 7 bases; unmatched junction nucleotides: 9. CDR1 is SEHNR, CDR2 FQNEAQ, per germline (reference sequence). This CDR3 is built from 16 residues. The CDR3 spells CASSTMRTGGNGELFF. CDR3 sequence (DNA): TGTGCCAGCAGCACGATGCGGACAGGGGGCAACGGGGAGCTGTTTTTT.

The chain uses TRBV5-1 and TRBJ1-1; maybe TRBD1 (5 bases). Germline V gives CDR1 SGHRS, CDR2 YFSETQ. With 0 bases removed from V and 4 bases from J, the gap between germline ends came to 16 bases. The CDR3 has 16 residues. In DNA form, the CDR3 reads TGCGCCAGCAGCTTGGCCGGGCAGGGAGGCCGCACTGAAGCTTTCTTT. Its translation is CASSLAGQGGRTEAFF.

This clonotype came up many times. This sequence joins TRBV5-1 and TRBJ2-1, with 7 positions matching TRBD1. The V segment lost 4 bases and the J segment 6 bases; nucleotides outside the gene matches: 10. This CDR3 is 15 amino acids long. CDR1 and CDR2 from the germline V gene are SGHRS and YFSETQ. The CDR3 sequence: CASSPRQGSGNEQFF. Written as DNA, the CDR3 is TGCGCCAGCAGCCCTCGACAGGGATCGGGCAATGAGCAGTTCTTC.

This clonotype was found a few times. CDR3 region: CASSSYKGRDAPQHF. CDR3 in DNA: TGTGCCAGCAGTTCCTATAAGGGCCGGGATGCGCCCCAGCATTTT. The chain recombines TRBV12-3 or TRBV12-4 with TRBJ1-5; the D is unclear. The CDR3 is 15 residues long. V was trimmed by 4 bases and J by 9 bases, leaving 19 bases between them.

The chain has TRBV6-5 and TRBJ2-4; no clear D. Germline V gene lookup returns CDR1 MNHEY and CDR2 SVGAGI. The CDR3 runs 15 residues. V gave up 4 bases and J gave up 1 base, with 11 bases separating them. The CDR3 reads CASSSLGKAKNIQYF. The CDR3 coding sequence is TGTGCCAGCAGTTCCCTTGGGAAGGCCAAAAACATTCAGTACTTC.

This clonotype was seen ten or more times. The J gene is TRBJ1-2, the V gene TRBV4-1; D remains unclear. CDR1 MGHRA and CDR2 YSYEKL come from the germline V gene. This CDR3 spans 14 amino acids. Trimming pared 3 bases from V and 0 bases from J, leaving 8 bases between. CDR3 coding DNA: TGCGCCAGCAGCCATCTACGGTCTAACTATGGCTACACCTTC. Its translation: CASSHLRSNYGYTF.

V is TRBV10-3 and J is TRBJ2-2; D is perhaps TRBD2 (6 bases). This CDR3 comprises 15 residues. Germline CDR1 ENHRY, CDR2 SYGVKD. Trimming took 8 bases from V and 7 from J, leaving 20 bases between them. The CDR3 region is CAIGEYLAELGELFF. In nucleotides, the CDR3 is TGTGCCATCGGCGAATACTTAGCGGAGCTCGGGGAGCTGTTTTTT.

J is TRBJ1-3 and V is TRBV20-1, with a weak D call TRBD1 (5 bases). Trimming cost V 6 bases and J 2 bases, with 17 bases left between them. Germline CDR1 is DFQATT and CDR2 is SNEGSKA (reference sequence). This CDR3 has 15 residues. The CDR3: CSATHGGGAGNTIYF. The CDR3 region has the DNA TGCAGTGCCACGCATGGTGGAGGGGCTGGAAACACCATATATTTT.

This clonotype was picked up many times. The chain has TRBV5-1 and TRBJ2-1; D not resolved. There are 13 residues in the CDR3. CDR1 SGHRS and CDR2 YFSETQ come from the germline V gene. V shed 0 bases and J shed 6 bases, with 7 bases lying between them. CDR3 in amino acids: CASSLGNTNEQFF. The CDR3 DNA is TGCGCCAGCAGCTTGGGGAACACCAATGAGCAGTTCTTC. Full variable domain (remainder filled in from reference TRBV5-1 and TRBJ2-1): KAGVTQTPRYLIKTRGQQVTLSCSPISGHRSVSWYQQTPGQGLQFLFEYFSETQRNKGNFPGRFSGRQFSNSRSEMNVSTLELGDSALYLCASSLGNTNEQFFGPGTRLTVL.

This clonotype has only a few counts. This chain joins TRBV24-1 and TRBJ1-5; the D is unclear. The germline CDR1 and CDR2 sequences are KGHDR and SFDVKD. The CDR3 is made up of 15 amino acids. The germline V and J ends were trimmed by 9 bases and 4 bases, with 18 bases remaining between them. The CDR3 DNA reads TGTGCCACCTCCCGAGAGGGATTCAGGAATCAGCCCCAGCATTTT. It encodes CATSREGFRNQPQHF.

This clonotype occurred a few times. The chain employs TRBV7-9 and TRBJ1-2, with D possibly being TRBD1 (6 bases). Germline CDR1 and CDR2: SEHNR and FQNEAQ (reference sequence). The V end was cut by 5 bases, the J end by 4 bases, with 14 bases between. This CDR3 is 14 amino acids long. This CDR3 reads CASSPHREGYGYTF. CDR3 bases: TGTGCCAGCAGCCCTCACAGGGAAGGCTATGGCTACACCTTC.